Only a few counts were recorded for the clone carrying this T cell receptor beta chain. The data were obtained in a study of blood T cell repertoires in COVID-19. Across the whole study: The United States, Italy and Spain provided the acute and convalescent COVID-19 samples. The analysed material was cDNA or gDNA that came from T cells, B-cell-depleted T cells, or PBMCs.

Looked up from germline, CDR1 is ENHRY and CDR2 is SYGVKD. The V and J ends lost 4 bases and 0 bases, in that order; junction bases with no gene match: 8. The length of the CDR3 is 16 residues. Per the authors' pipeline: The authors estimated nucleated cell counts from reference gene primer amplification. Using immunoSEQ multiplex PCR, the repertoire was profiled, and TCRdb retains in-frame clones only, with some absent. V and J calls and clone size follow that table, whereas D and trimming were derived from the DNA. This table has fewer than 150,000 clones, approximately 77% appearing once. The source material was peripheral blood. The chain carries TRBV10-3 and TRBJ1-2; 7 positions agree with TRBD1. The TCR originated in a man older than 75 with acute or convalescent COVID-19. The CDR3 sequence: CAISGGQRLANYGYTF. CDR3 in DNA: TGTGCCATCAGTGGGGGACAGCGTCTAGCTAACTATGGCTACACCTTC.